What follows are 30 T cell receptor beta chains derived from one specimen sequenced in a study of T cells expressing NK-cell markers (dated by TCRdb to 2019 to 2021). Receptors were amplified or captured by 5' RACE. The data were produced on an Illumina HiSeq 2000. After the reads were reprocessed by TCRdb, one entry was made per CDR3 protein sequence, with no DNA. For this sample, the table gives roughly 390,000 distinct CDR3 sequences. The ten biggest clones cover roughly 10% of the sample. Sequenced input: blood T cells: a sorted CD56 or NKG2C T cell subset, CD4+ or CD8+ T cells, or bulk PBMC T cells (not recorded which). The source of these receptors is a woman in her forties or fifties in good health. Donor details come from another sample of the same person, matched by shared clones.

The V gene is TRBV6-5, the J gene TRBJ1-4. The CDR3 is 13 amino acids. Germline CDR1 MNHEY, CDR2 SVGAGI. CDR3 loop: CATRGGKGEKLFF.

V gene TRBV5-4 combines with J gene TRBJ2-1; the D call from TCRdb, TRBD2, cannot be confirmed without DNA. Germline CDR1 SGHNT, CDR2 YYREEE (reference sequence). The length of the CDR3 is 15 residues. This chain's CDR3 is CASSPPLGVNNEQFF.

The chain uses TRBV20-1 and TRBJ2-1; TCRdb indicates TRBD2, and absent DNA this call remains unverified. The germline gives CDR1 DFQATT, CDR2 SNEGSKA (reference sequence). The length of the CDR3 is 14 residues. The CDR3 spells CSARKTSGYNEQFF.

V usage is TRBV5-1 and J usage is TRBJ1-1. CDR1 SGHRS and CDR2 YFSETQ come from the germline V gene. The CDR3 contains 15 residues. The CDR3 loop reads CASSWDGRLNTEAFF.

V usage is TRBV9 and J usage is TRBJ2-7; TCRdb indicates TRBD1, and absent DNA this call remains unverified. CDR3 length: 15 amino acids. Germline CDR1 is SGDLS and CDR2 is YYNGEE. The CDR3 sequence: CASSVGDRGRHEQYF.

CDR3 in amino acids: CASSQELRGARKTEAFF. The chain combines TRBV4-2 with TRBJ1-1; no DNA is available, so the TRBD1 call from TCRdb remains unchecked. The CDR3 is 17 residues long. Germline V lookup: CDR1 LGHNA, CDR2 YNFKEQ.

V and J are TRBV10-1 and TRBJ2-5; TCRdb outputs TRBD1, but without DNA this stays unchecked. Germline CDR1 is WNHNN and CDR2 is SYGVQD (reference sequence). The CDR3 is made up of 16 amino acids. The CDR3 here is CASSGGRTGNRETQYF.

The rearrangement uses TRBV3-1 and TRBJ2-1; TCRdb names TRBD1, which stays unverified in the absence of DNA. Germline lookup yields CDR1 LGHDT and CDR2 YNNKEL (reference sequence). The CDR3 has 14 amino acids. CDR3 in amino acids: CASTPGVSYNEQFF.

The genes are TRBV30 and TRBJ1-5; the TRBD1 assignment by TCRdb is unverifiable without DNA. Germline lookup yields CDR1 GTSNPN and CDR2 SVGIG (reference sequence). This CDR3 has 13 residues. CDR3 sequence: CAWSVGPGEPQHF.

The chain uses TRBV7-8 and TRBJ2-7. Germline CDR1 is SGHVS and CDR2 is FQNEAQ. The length of the CDR3 is 13 residues. CDR3 in amino acids: CASSLRSPYEQYF.

The genes are TRBV29-1 and TRBJ2-1; absent DNA, TCRdb's TRBD2 call cannot be checked. In germline, CDR1 is SQVTM, CDR2 ANQGSEA. This CDR3 is built from 12 residues. CDR3 protein: CSVDPGEGEQFF.

The rearrangement links TRBV20-1 to TRBJ2-1; TCRdb designates TRBD1, a call that cannot be tested without DNA. The CDR3 extends over 13 amino acids. Looked up from germline, CDR1 is DFQATT and CDR2 is SNEGSKA (reference sequence). This chain's CDR3 is CSATAGPDNEQFF.

The chain joins TRBV7-8 to TRBJ2-7; lacking DNA, the TRBD1 call made by TCRdb goes unchecked. Germline values: CDR1 SGHVS, CDR2 FQNEAQ. This CDR3 spans 15 amino acids. The CDR3 is CASSLGDSSSYEQYF.

This chain connects TRBV5-1 to TRBJ1-2; TCRdb's D call, TRBD1, is unchecked because there is no DNA. This CDR3 has 14 amino acids. CDR1 and CDR2 from the germline V gene are SGHRS and YFSETQ. The CDR3 spells CASSLERGSGGYTF.

This chain uses TRBV27 with TRBJ1-1. The germline V gene encodes CDR1 MNHEY and CDR2 SMNVEV (reference sequence). The length of the CDR3 is 16 residues. CDR3 sequence: CASSLMAWDRNTEAFF.

The rearrangement uses TRBV19 and TRBJ2-1; TCRdb proposes TRBD1, but this gene call is untestable without DNA. The CDR3 runs 16 residues. Germline CDR1 and CDR2: LNHDA and SQIVND (reference sequence). This chain's CDR3 is CASKGGGAGTYNEQFF.

The CDR3 loop is CASSPYVTSGVTDTQYF. The chain combines TRBV6-5 with TRBJ2-3; the TRBD2 assignment by TCRdb is unverifiable without DNA. Germline V CDR1 and CDR2: MNHEY, SVGAGI. The CDR3 runs to 17 residues.

V and J are TRBV7-2 and TRBJ2-2; TCRdb names TRBD1, which stays unverified in the absence of DNA. The CDR3 has 14 residues. CDR1 and CDR2 (germline): SGHTA, FQGNSA. The CDR3 here is CASSTRQGIGELFF.

This chain links TRBV9 with TRBJ2-1; TCRdb's assignment of TRBD1 cannot be checked, as there is no DNA. Germline CDR1 and CDR2: SGDLS and YYNGEE. This CDR3 is 20 amino acids long. The chain's CDR3 is CASSVEARGVSSNSYNEQFF.

The chain links TRBV20-1 to TRBJ2-7; TCRdb lists TRBD2, though no DNA is available to test this call. Germline-derived CDR1 and CDR2 are DFQATT and SNEGSKA (reference sequence). CDR3 length: 14 amino acids. The CDR3 loop is CSARRSSLPYEQYF.

The chain is built from TRBV6-2 or TRBV6-3 and TRBJ2-1; TCRdb gives TRBD1 as the D gene, but with no DNA this cannot be confirmed. This CDR3 contains 13 residues. Germline V gene lookup returns CDR1 MNHEY and CDR2 SVGEGT. The CDR3 spells CASSSGVWNEQFF.

The chain recombines TRBV5-1 with TRBJ2-2; with no DNA, the TCRdb D assignment of TRBD1 cannot be verified. CDR3 length: 14 residues. Germline-derived CDR1 and CDR2 are SGHRS and YFSETQ. CDR3 in amino acids: CASSADRGDGELFF.

V and J are TRBV24-1 and TRBJ2-7; the D call of TRBD1 rests on TCRdb alone, since no DNA is present to check it. Germline assignment: CDR1 KGHDR and CDR2 SFDVKD. This CDR3 contains 15 residues. CDR3 loop: CATSDPGQANYEQYF.

V is TRBV6-5 and J is TRBJ1-4; TCRdb selects TRBD1, and the lack of DNA leaves this call unchecked. The CDR3 is 15 amino acids. Looked up from germline, CDR1 is MNHEY and CDR2 is SVGAGI. The CDR3 loop is CASSYSGGTNEKLFF.

The rearrangement joins TRBV3-1 to TRBJ2-7; absent DNA, TCRdb's TRBD1 call cannot be checked. CDR3 size: 12 residues. Germline CDR1 and CDR2: LGHDT and YNNKEL (reference sequence). The CDR3: CASSQKGSEQYF.

The CDR3: CASGKGQSYEQYF. The rearrangement uses TRBV5-1 and TRBJ2-7; TCRdb outputs TRBD1, but without DNA this stays unchecked. The germline gives CDR1 SGHRS, CDR2 YFSETQ. CDR3 length: 13 residues.

The chain carries TRBV6-1 and TRBJ2-7. The CDR3 extends over 13 amino acids. Germline V gene data show CDR1 as MNHNS and CDR2 as SASEGT. The CDR3 region is CASSEGMEYEQYF.

The chain uses TRBV12-3 or TRBV12-4 and TRBJ2-1; TCRdb names TRBD2, which stays unverified in the absence of DNA. The length of the CDR3 is 15 residues. Here the CDR3 reads CASSHGPSSYNEQFF.

The rearrangement uses TRBV11-2 and TRBJ2-3; TCRdb calls TRBD2, which cannot be checked without DNA. The length of the CDR3 is 16 residues. CDR1 is SGHAT and CDR2 is FQNNGV in the germline V gene. CDR3 region: CASSFRQGISTDTQYF.

The chain employs TRBV10-1 and TRBJ1-3. The CDR3 extends over 15 amino acids. Germline assignment: CDR1 WNHNN and CDR2 SYGVQD (reference sequence). The CDR3 loop is CASSQGTTGGNTIYF.